The 7 T cell receptor beta chains listed next were all sequenced from one sample in a study of T cell repertoires in aging, cancer and after chemotherapy (dated by TCRdb to the late 2010s). The listed sequencing device is Illumina MiSeq. Multiplex touch-down PCR with a mixed TRB-A/B primer pool was used to amplify rearranged TRB sequences covering the V, D and J segments. TCRdb handled the public reads itself, with Q25 trimming in fastp and clone calling in MiXCR, and kept productive beta chains. Duplicate CDR3 protein sequences are folded into a single record with the most common DNA and genes. Recorded for this sample are several thousand distinct CDR3 sequences; around 25% of them occurred a single time. Approximately 9.7% of the sample is held by the ten biggest clonotypes. Instead of sorted cells or RNA, genomic DNA extracted from peripheral blood served as the source for amplifying TCR beta rearrangements.

Sequenced sample: blood. The source of these receptors is a human donor in good health.

Relative to its sample, this clonotype is medium-sized. The chain combines TRBV6-1 with TRBJ2-2, with D hard to call. The CDR3 contains 15 residues. Trimming took 6 bases from V and 2 from J, leaving 13 bases between them. Germline-derived CDR1 and CDR2 are MNHNS and SASEGT. CDR3 loop: CASRRDLTNTGELFF. CDR3 coding DNA: TGTGCCAGCAGACGAGACCTCACCAACACCGGGGAGCTGTTTTTT.

This clonotype was seen only a few times. The chain combines TRBV10-3 with TRBJ1-5; D is unresolved. This CDR3 comprises 13 residues. The germline gives CDR1 ENHRY, CDR2 SYGVKD. The V and J ends lost 9 bases and 3 bases respectively, with 12 bases between them. CDR3 in amino acids: CAIADSINQPQHF. The CDR3 DNA follows: TGTGCCATTGCTGATAGTATCAATCAGCCCCAGCATTTT.

This clonotype has more than one count but fewer than ten. This sequence joins TRBV2 and TRBJ2-2; 9 nucleotides match TRBD1. V dropped 8 bases and J dropped 3; count of bases not matched to a gene: 7. The CDR3 extends over 15 amino acids. Per germline, CDR1 SNHLY and CDR2 FYNNEI. DNA for the CDR3: TGTGCCAGCTTGTTGGGGACAGGGTACACCGGGGAGCTGTTTTTT. This codes for CASLLGTGYTGELFF. The full variable domain, with the rest looked up from reference TRBV2 and TRBJ2-2, is EPEVTQTPSHQVTQMGQEVILRCVPISNHLYFYWYRQILGQKVEFLVSFYNNEISEKSEIFDDQFSVERPDGSNFTLKIRSTKLEDSAMYFCASLLGTGYTGELFFGEGSRLTVL.

This rearrangement joins TRBV4-1 to TRBJ2-2, with 8 bases matching TRBD2. The V and J ends lost 1 base and 3 bases, in that order; junction bases with no gene match: 4. This CDR3 is built from 16 residues. Germline V lookup: CDR1 MGHRA, CDR2 YSYEKL. CDR3 sequence reads: CASSQAPGGYTGELFF. In nucleotides, the CDR3 is TGCGCCAGCAGCCAAGCCCCGGGAGGGTACACCGGGGAGCTGTTTTTT.

This clonotype rates as medium-sized. The rearrangement links TRBV7-9 to TRBJ2-1; no clear D gene. Trimming took off 8 bases at V and 1 base at J, with 6 bases between the two ends. The germline V gene encodes CDR1 SEHNR and CDR2 FQNEAQ (reference sequence). CDR3 size: 12 residues. The CDR3: CASHGSYNEQFF. The CDR3, as DNA: TGTGCCAGCCATGGTTCCTACAATGAGCAGTTCTTC.

This clonotype appeared many times. The chain recombines TRBV6-2 or TRBV6-3 with TRBJ1-1; 7 positions match TRBD1. The germline CDR1 and CDR2 sequences are MNHEY and SVGEGT. Trimming took 6 bases from V and 3 from J; bases not matched to a gene: 7. This CDR3 region has 14 residues. CDR3 nucleotide sequence: TGTGCCAGCAGCGGACAGGAACTATACACTGAAGCTTTCTTT. Encoded protein: CASSGQELYTEAFF.

This clonotype was counted between two and nine times. The chain recombines TRBV20-1 with TRBJ2-5, with 8 nucleotides matching TRBD2. The germline V gene has CDR1 DFQATT and CDR2 SNEGSKA (reference sequence). The CDR3 totals 16 residues. V shed 0 bases and J 2 bases; nucleotides not matched to a gene: 8. CDR3 sequence: CSARDQLAALQETQYF. CDR3 DNA: TGCAGTGCTAGAGACCAACTAGCGGCACTGCAAGAGACCCAGTACTTC.